These 18 T cell receptor beta chains were sequenced from one sample in a study of PD-1 blockade in mismatch repair-deficient tumors (dated by TCRdb to 2016 to 2017). The library was generated by the immunoSEQ multiplex PCR assay. In TCRdb, the immuneACCESS table is reduced to in-frame sequences with V and J assigned. These tables do not hold every clone; where another copy was compared, an unresolved V gene accounts for under half, and the others remain unexplained. The sample data list approximately 110,000 clones, and 65% to 80% of these were observed just once. The ten largest make up 4% to 5% of the sample. The material sequenced was peripheral blood, taken 60 weeks after starting pembrolizumab. All receptors come from an adult with mismatch repair-deficient cancer.

The chain is built from TRBV5-1 and TRBJ1-1; D remains unclear. The germline gives CDR1 SGHRS, CDR2 YFSETQ. There are 13 residues in the CDR3. V gave up 3 bases and J gave up 5 bases, with 11 bases separating them. CDR3 nucleotides: TGCGCCAGCAGCTCTTCGACACTTACTGAAGCTTTCTTT. It translates to CASSSSTLTEAFF.

The chain couples TRBV19 to TRBJ1-4; D not certain. The CDR3 runs to 16 residues. Germline lookup yields CDR1 LNHDA and CDR2 SQIVND (reference sequence). V was clipped by 3 bases and J by 7 bases, with 18 bases between them. Written as DNA, the CDR3 is TGTGCCAGTAGTATTTACACCGGACTTCGGATTGAAAAACTGTTTTTT. This gives the protein CASSIYTGLRIEKLFF.

The chain employs TRBV4-1 and TRBJ2-5; 10 bases map to TRBD1. This CDR3 comprises 16 residues. Trimming took 4 bases from V and 5 from J; bases not matched to a gene: 10. In germline, CDR1 is MGHRA, CDR2 YSYEKL. The CDR3: CASSPKPGQGKETQYF. DNA for the CDR3: TGCGCCAGCAGCCCAAAACCGGGACAGGGGAAGGAGACCCAGTACTTC.

This clone was seen a handful of times. CDR3 sequence (DNA): TGCAGCGTTGGAGAACAGGGCAATCAGCCCCAGCATTTT. It encodes CSVGEQGNQPQHF. This chain joins TRBV29-1 and TRBJ1-5; weak D call: TRBD1 (5 bases). Germline lookup yields CDR1 SQVTM and CDR2 ANQGSEA. V lost 4 bases and J lost 2, with 9 bases in between. The CDR3 runs to 13 residues. Full variable domain (rest looked up from reference TRBV29-1 and TRBJ1-5): SAVISQKPSRDICQRGTSLTIQCQVDSQVTMMFWYRQQPGQSLTLIATANQGSEATYESGFVIDKFPISRPNLTFSTLTVSNMSPEDSSIYLCSVGEQGNQPQHFGDGTRLSIL.

The rearrangement links TRBV19 to TRBJ1-5, with D possibly matching TRBD1 (6 bases). The V gene lost 4 bases and the J gene lost 4 bases, with 11 bases spanning the gap. Germline V lookup: CDR1 LNHDA, CDR2 SQIVND (reference sequence). This CDR3 has 14 amino acids. The CDR3 region has the DNA TGTGCCAGTAGTACAGGGGAGAGAAATCAGCCCCAGCATTTT. This sequence encodes CASSTGERNQPQHF.

The rearrangement joins TRBV29-1 to TRBJ2-6; 8 nucleotides agree with TRBD2. CDR1 SQVTM and CDR2 ANQGSEA come from the germline V gene. Losses at the gene ends were 6 bases for V and 4 bases for J; bases not matched to a gene: 5. The CDR3 has 14 residues. Written as DNA, the CDR3 is TGCAGCGTGGGGGCGGGGGGCGGGGCCAACGTCCTGACTTTC. Protein product: CSVGAGGGANVLTF.

The chain is built from TRBV7-9 and TRBJ2-2; 15 bases agree with TRBD2. Trimming took 4 bases from V and 0 from J; bases not matched to a gene: 6. The CDR3 loop spans 19 amino acids. Germline assignment: CDR1 SEHNR and CDR2 FQNEAQ (reference sequence). DNA for the CDR3: TGTGCCAGCAGCTCGGGACTAGCGGGAGGATGGCCGAACACCGGGGAGCTGTTTTTT. It specifies CASSSGLAGGWPNTGELFF.

The chain is built from TRBV5-5 and TRBJ1-1, with D uncertain. Germline assignment: CDR1 SGHKS and CDR2 YYEKEE (reference sequence). V lost 0 bases, J lost 8 bases, and 2 bases lay in between. This CDR3 is 10 amino acids long. CDR3 residues: CASSLGEAFF. The CDR3, as DNA: TGTGCCAGCAGCTTGGGAGAAGCTTTCTTT.

V usage is TRBV5-6 and J usage is TRBJ1-5; 7 bases agree with TRBD1. The CDR3 spans 18 residues. V shed 3 bases, J shed 0 bases, and the junction held 12 bases outside the gene matches. Germline V gene data show CDR1 as SGHDT and CDR2 as YYEEEE. CDR3 amino acids: CASSSTTDRALSNQPQHF. In DNA form, the CDR3 reads TGTGCCAGCAGCTCGACTACTGACAGGGCTCTTAGCAATCAGCCCCAGCATTTT.

The chain combines TRBV14 with TRBJ1-1; 7 nucleotides agree with TRBD1. CDR1 and CDR2 from the germline V gene are SGHDN and FVKESK. The CDR3 spans 15 residues. Trimming at V came to 1 base and at J to 5 bases, leaving 7 bases not matched to a gene. CDR3: CASSQVDTGVTEAFF. The CDR3 bases are TGTGCCAGCAGCCAAGTAGACACAGGGGTTACTGAAGCTTTCTTT.

The chain links TRBV27 to TRBJ2-7; TRBD1 aligns across 8 bases. V shed 6 bases and J 3 bases; nucleotides not matched to a gene: 7. The CDR3 length is 14 residues. Looked up from germline, CDR1 is MNHEY and CDR2 is SMNVEV (reference sequence). CDR3 bases: TGTGCCAGCAGCCTCCAGGGGGCCCACTACGAGCAGTACTTC. This sequence encodes CASSLQGAHYEQYF.

This chain links TRBV7-6 with TRBJ1-3; 7 nucleotides line up with TRBD1. This CDR3 comprises 15 residues. Germline assignment: CDR1 SGHVS and CDR2 FNYEAQ. With V trimmed by 4 bases and J by 2 bases, 5 bases remained unmatched. The CDR3 sequence: CASSSQGKAGNTIYF. As DNA, the CDR3 is TGTGCCAGCAGCTCACAGGGGAAGGCTGGAAACACCATATATTTT. The whole variable domain, remainder taken from reference TRBV7-6 and TRBJ1-3, is GAGVSQSPRYKVTKRGQDVALRCDPISGHVSLYWYRQALGQGPEFLTYFNYEAQQDKSGLPNDRFSAERPEGSISTLTIQRTEQRDSAMYRCASSSQGKAGNTIYFGEGSWLTVV.

This clone was detected a few times. The rearrangement links TRBV7-8 to TRBJ2-3, with D maybe TRBD1 (7 bases). Germline-derived CDR1 and CDR2 are SGHVS and FQNEAQ. V lost 3 bases, J lost 8 bases, and 15 bases lay in between. The CDR3 contains 14 residues. The CDR3 spells CASSFGQEGGTQYF. In DNA form, the CDR3 reads TGTGCCAGCAGCTTCGGACAGGAGGGCGGTACGCAGTATTTT.

The chain couples TRBV29-1 to TRBJ1-5; D not resolved. The CDR3 runs to 13 residues. The germline CDR1 and CDR2 sequences are SQVTM and ANQGSEA. V lost 7 bases and J lost 4, with 14 bases in between. CDR3 bases: TGCAGCGCCCTTGGCTTTGGGAATCAGCCCCAGCATTTT. The encoded protein is CSALGFGNQPQHF.

The chain joins TRBV9 to TRBJ2-1, with 12 bases identical to TRBD2. V shed 4 bases and J 7 bases; nucleotides not matched to a gene: 6. Germline values: CDR1 SGDLS, CDR2 YYNGEE. This CDR3 has 15 residues. DNA of the CDR3: TGTGCCAGCAGCCTTCGACTAGCGGGAGTTAATGAGCAGTTCTTC. Protein sequence: CASSLRLAGVNEQFF.

CDR3 amino acids: CASSVAGPPSEQFF. In DNA form, the CDR3 reads TGTGCCAGCAGCGTAGCAGGCCCACCCTCCGAGCAGTTCTTC. This chain links TRBV9 with TRBJ2-1; no firm D call. The CDR3 extends over 14 amino acids. Trimming pared 0 bases from V and 10 bases from J, leaving 14 bases between. The V gene's germline CDR1 is SGDLS and CDR2 YYNGEE.

This clone was detected a few times. The chain links TRBV18 to TRBJ2-1, with TRBD2 matching 7 bases. The length of the CDR3 is 16 residues. The germline V gene encodes CDR1 KGHSH and CDR2 LQKENI. With 2 bases clipped from V and 5 bases from J, the junction kept 9 bases outside the gene matches. CDR3 sequence reads: CASSPGRGEGDNEQFF. The CDR3, as DNA: TGTGCCAGCTCACCAGGGCGCGGGGAGGGTGACAATGAGCAGTTCTTC.

The rearrangement links TRBV19 to TRBJ2-6; D unresolved. This CDR3 is built from 16 residues. Trimming stripped 5 bases from V and 3 bases from J, with 14 bases between. Looked up from germline, CDR1 is LNHDA and CDR2 is SQIVND (reference sequence). The CDR3 DNA reads TGTGCCAGTAGTTCCCGACTGGTAGGTGGGGCCAACGTCCTGACTTTC. Its translation is CASSSRLVGGANVLTF. The whole variable domain, remainder taken from reference TRBV19 and TRBJ2-6, is DGGITQSPKYLFRKEGQNVTLSCEQNLNHDAMYWYRQDPGQGLRLIYYSQIVNDFQKGDIAEGYSVSREKKESFPLTVTSAQKNPTAFYLCASSSRLVGGANVLTFGAGSRLTVL.